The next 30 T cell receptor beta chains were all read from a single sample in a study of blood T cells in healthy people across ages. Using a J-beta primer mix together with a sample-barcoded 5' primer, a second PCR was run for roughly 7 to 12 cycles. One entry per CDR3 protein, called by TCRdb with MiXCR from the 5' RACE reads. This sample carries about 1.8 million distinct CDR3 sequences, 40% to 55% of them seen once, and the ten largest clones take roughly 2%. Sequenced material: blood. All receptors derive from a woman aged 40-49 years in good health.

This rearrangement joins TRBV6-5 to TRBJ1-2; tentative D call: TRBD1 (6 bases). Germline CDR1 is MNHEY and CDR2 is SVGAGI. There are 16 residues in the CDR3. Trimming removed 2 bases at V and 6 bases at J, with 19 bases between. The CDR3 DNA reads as TGTGCCAGCAGTTACCTTATAACGGGGGGCGGTAATGGCTACACCTTC. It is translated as CASSYLITGGGNGYTF.

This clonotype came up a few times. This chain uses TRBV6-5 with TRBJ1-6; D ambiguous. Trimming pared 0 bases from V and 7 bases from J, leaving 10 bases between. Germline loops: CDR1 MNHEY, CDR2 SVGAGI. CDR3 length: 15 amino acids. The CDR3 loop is CASSYSGRKNSPLHF. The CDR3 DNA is TGTGCCAGCAGTTACTCGGGCAGGAAGAATTCACCCCTCCACTTT.

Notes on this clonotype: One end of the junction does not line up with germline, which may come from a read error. The CDR3 sequence: CASSMGRALTDNVQFF. The CDR3 nucleotides are TGTGCCAGTAGTATGGGGCGGGCACTCACGGACAATGTGCAGTTCTTC. The rearrangement joins TRBV19 to TRBJ2-1, with D perhaps given as TRBD1 or TRBD2 (5 bases each). This CDR3 spans 16 amino acids. CDR1 and CDR2 (germline): LNHDA, SQIVND (reference sequence).

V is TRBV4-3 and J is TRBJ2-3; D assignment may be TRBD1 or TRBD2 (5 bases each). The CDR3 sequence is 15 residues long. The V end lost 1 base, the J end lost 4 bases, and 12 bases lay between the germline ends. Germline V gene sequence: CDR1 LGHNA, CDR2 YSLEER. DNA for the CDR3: TGCGCCAGCAGCCAAGCTCACCGGGGCCCAGATACGCAGTATTTT. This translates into CASSQAHRGPDTQYF.

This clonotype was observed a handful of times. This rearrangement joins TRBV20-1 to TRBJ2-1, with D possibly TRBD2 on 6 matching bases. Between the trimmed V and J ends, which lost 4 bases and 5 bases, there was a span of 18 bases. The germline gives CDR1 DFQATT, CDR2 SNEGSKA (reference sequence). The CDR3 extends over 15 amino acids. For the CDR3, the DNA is TGCAGTGCTAAAAGACTAGACAAGGAGGACAATGAGCAGTTCTTC. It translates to CSAKRLDKEDNEQFF.

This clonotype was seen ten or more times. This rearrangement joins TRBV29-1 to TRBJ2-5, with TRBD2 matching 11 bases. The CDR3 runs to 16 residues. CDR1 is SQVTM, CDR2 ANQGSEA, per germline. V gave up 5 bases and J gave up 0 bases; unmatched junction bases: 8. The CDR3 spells CSVQGGLAGYQETQYF. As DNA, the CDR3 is TGCAGCGTTCAGGGTGGACTAGCGGGCTACCAAGAGACCCAGTACTTC.

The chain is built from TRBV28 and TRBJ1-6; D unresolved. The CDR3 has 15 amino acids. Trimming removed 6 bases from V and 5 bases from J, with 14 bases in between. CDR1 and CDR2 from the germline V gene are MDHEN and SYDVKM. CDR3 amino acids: CASRRYRENNSPLHF. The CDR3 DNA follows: TGTGCCAGCAGAAGGTACCGGGAAAATAATTCACCCCTCCACTTT.

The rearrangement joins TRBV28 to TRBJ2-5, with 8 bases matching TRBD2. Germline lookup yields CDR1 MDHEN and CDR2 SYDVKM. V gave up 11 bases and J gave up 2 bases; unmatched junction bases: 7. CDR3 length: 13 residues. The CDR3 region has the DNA TGTGCCCACCTTGGCGGGGGGCAAGAGACCCAGTACTTC. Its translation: CAHLGGGQETQYF.

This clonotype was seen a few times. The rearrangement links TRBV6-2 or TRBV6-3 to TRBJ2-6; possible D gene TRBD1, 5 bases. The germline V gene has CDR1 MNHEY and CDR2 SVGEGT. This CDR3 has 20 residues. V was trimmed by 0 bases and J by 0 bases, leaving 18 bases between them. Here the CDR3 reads CASSYSEKGLPNSGANVLTF. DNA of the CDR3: TGTGCCAGCAGTTACTCGGAAAAGGGGCTCCCGAACTCTGGGGCCAACGTCCTGACTTTC.

CDR3 residues: CASSQALAGGRDTQYF. DNA for the CDR3: TGTGCCAGCAGCCAGGCACTAGCGGGGGGGCGGGATACGCAGTATTTT. V gene TRBV4-2 combines with J gene TRBJ2-3; 13 bases map to TRBD2. The CDR3 length is 16 residues. The junction had 6 bases not matched to a gene; V was cut back by 3 bases and J by 6 bases. In germline, CDR1 is LGHNA, CDR2 YNFKEQ.

Written as DNA, the CDR3 is TGTGCCAGCAGCCAAGATCGGGGATCAGATAGCGAAAAACTGTTTTTT. This gives the protein CASSQDRGSDSEKLFF. The rearrangement uses TRBV4-2 and TRBJ1-4; D call uncertain. Germline CDR1 and CDR2: LGHNA and YNFKEQ. With 0 bases removed from V and 8 bases from J, the gap between germline ends came to 16 bases. CDR3 length: 16 amino acids.

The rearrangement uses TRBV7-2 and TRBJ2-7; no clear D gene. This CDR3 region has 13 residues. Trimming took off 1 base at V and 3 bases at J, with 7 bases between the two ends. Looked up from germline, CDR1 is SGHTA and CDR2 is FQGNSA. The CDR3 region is CASSLVLNYEQYF. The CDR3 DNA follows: TGTGCCAGCAGCTTAGTGCTAAACTACGAGCAGTACTTC.

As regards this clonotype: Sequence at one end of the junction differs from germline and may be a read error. The CDR3 region has the DNA TGTGCCAGCAGTTCAAATGGGGGATTATGGTGGGGCTGCACCTTC. This sequence encodes CASSSNGGLWWGCTF. The genes are TRBV28 and TRBJ1-2, with D maybe TRBD1 (5 bases). CDR1 is MDHEN, CDR2 SYDVKM, per germline. The CDR3 loop spans 15 amino acids.

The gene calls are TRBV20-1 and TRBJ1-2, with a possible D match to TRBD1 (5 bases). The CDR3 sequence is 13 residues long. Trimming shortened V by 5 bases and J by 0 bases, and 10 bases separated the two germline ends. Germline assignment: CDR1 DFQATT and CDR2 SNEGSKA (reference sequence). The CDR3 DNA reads TGCAGTGCTTGGACAAGAACTAACTATGGCTACACCTTC. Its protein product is CSAWTRTNYGYTF.

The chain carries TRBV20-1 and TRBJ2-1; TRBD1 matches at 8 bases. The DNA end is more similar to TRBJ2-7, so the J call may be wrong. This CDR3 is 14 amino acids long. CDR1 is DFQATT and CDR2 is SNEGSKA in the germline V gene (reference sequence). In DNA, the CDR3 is TGCAGTGCTTATGAGGACAGGGATTACAATGAGCAGTACTTC. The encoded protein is CSAYEDRDYNEQYF.

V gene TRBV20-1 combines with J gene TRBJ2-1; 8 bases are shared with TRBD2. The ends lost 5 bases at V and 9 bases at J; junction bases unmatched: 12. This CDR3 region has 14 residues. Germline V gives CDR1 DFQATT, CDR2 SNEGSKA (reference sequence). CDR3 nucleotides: TGCAGTGCTCCTCCGGGCGGGGGGATGCCTGAGCAGTTCTTC. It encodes CSAPPGGGMPEQFF.

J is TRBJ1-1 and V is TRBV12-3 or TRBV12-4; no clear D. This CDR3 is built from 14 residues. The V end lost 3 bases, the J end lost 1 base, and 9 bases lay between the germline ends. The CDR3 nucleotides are TGTGCCAGCAGTTTTAGTTGGGGGAACACTGAAGCTTTCTTT. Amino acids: CASSFSWGNTEAFF.

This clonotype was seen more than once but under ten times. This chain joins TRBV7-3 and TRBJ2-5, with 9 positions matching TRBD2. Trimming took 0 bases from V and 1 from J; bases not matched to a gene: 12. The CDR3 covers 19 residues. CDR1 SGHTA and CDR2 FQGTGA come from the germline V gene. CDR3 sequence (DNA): TGTGCCAGCAGCTTAACGGGCGTAAGAGCGGGGGGTAGCCAAGAGACCCAGTACTTC. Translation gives CASSLTGVRAGGSQETQYF. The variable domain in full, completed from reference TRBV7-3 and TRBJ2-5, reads GAGVSQTPSNKVTEKGKYVELRCDPISGHTALYWYRQSLGQGPEFLIYFQGTGAADDSGLPNDRFFAVRPEGSVSTLKIQRTERGDSAVYLCASSLTGVRAGGSQETQYFGPGTRLLVL.

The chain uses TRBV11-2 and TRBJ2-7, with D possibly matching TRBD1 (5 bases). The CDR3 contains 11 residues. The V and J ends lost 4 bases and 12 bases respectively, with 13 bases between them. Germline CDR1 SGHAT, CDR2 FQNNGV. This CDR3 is CASSYRQSLYF. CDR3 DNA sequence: TGTGCCAGCAGCTACCGACAGAGTTTGTACTTC. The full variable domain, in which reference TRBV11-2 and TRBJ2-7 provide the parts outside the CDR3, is EAGVAQSPRYKIIEKRQSVAFWCNPISGHATLYWYQQILGQGPKLLIQFQNNGVVDDSQLPKDRFSAERLKGVDSTLKIQPAKLEDSAVYLCASSYRQSLYFGPGTRLTVT.

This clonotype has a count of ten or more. The CDR3: CASGGEDSYEQYF. The CDR3, as DNA: TGTGCCAGCGGGGGAGAGGATTCCTACGAGCAGTACTTC. The chain uses TRBV28 and TRBJ2-7, with D possibly called TRBD1 or TRBD2 (5 bases each). The germline V gene encodes CDR1 MDHEN and CDR2 SYDVKM. V was pared by 8 bases and J by 1 base, with 12 bases between. CDR3 length: 13 amino acids.

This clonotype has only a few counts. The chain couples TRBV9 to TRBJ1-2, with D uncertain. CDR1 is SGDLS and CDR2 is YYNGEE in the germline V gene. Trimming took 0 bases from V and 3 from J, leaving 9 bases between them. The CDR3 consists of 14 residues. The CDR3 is CASSVVSADYGYTF. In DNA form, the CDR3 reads TGTGCCAGCAGCGTAGTGTCGGCAGACTATGGCTACACCTTC.

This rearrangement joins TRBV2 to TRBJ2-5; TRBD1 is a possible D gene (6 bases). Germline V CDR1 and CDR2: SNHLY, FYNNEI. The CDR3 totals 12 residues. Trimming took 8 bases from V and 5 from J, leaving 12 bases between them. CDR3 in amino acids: CASLQGRETQYF. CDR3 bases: TGTGCCAGCTTACAGGGTAGGGAGACCCAGTACTTC.

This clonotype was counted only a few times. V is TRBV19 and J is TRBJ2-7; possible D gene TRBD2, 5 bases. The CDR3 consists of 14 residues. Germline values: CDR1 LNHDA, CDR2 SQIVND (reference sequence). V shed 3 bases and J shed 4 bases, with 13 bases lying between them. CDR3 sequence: CASSIHGELYEQYF. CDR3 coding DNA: TGTGCCAGTAGTATTCATGGGGAGTTGTACGAGCAGTACTTC. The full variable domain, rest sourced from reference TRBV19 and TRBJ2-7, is DGGITQSPKYLFRKEGQNVTLSCEQNLNHDAMYWYRQDPGQGLRLIYYSQIVNDFQKGDIAEGYSVSREKKESFPLTVTSAQKNPTAFYLCASSIHGELYEQYFGPGTRLTVT.

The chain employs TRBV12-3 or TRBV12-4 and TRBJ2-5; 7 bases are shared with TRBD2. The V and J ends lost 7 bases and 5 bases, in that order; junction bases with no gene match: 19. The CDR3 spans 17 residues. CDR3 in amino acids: CASTPSALGLLRETQYF. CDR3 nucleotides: TGTGCCAGCACTCCCTCCGCCTTGGGACTACTGAGGGAGACCCAGTACTTC.

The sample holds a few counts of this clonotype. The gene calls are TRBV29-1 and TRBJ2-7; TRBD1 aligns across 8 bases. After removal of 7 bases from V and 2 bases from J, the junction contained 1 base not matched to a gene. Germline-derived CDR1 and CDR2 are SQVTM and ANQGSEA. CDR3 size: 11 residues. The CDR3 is CSGGQAYEQYF. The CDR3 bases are TGCAGCGGGGGACAGGCCTACGAGCAGTACTTC.

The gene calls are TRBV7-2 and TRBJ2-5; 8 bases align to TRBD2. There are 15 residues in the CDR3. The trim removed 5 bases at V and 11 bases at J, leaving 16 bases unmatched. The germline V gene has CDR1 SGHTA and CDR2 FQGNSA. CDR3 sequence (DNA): TGTGCCAGCAGCCAAACCGGGACTAGGTACAATGAGCAGTACTTC. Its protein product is CASSQTGTRYNEQYF.

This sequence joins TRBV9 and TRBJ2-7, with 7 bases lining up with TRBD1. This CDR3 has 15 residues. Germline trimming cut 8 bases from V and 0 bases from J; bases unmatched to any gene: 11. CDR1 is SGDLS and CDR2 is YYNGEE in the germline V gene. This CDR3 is CARGPTDRTSYEQYF. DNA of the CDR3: TGTGCCAGGGGGCCGACGGACAGGACCTCCTACGAGCAGTACTTC.

In nucleotides, the CDR3 is TGCGCCAGCAGCCAAGGTCCGTACCCCTACAATGAGCAGTTCTTC. It codes for CASSQGPYPYNEQFF. The rearrangement links TRBV4-3 to TRBJ2-1, with unresolved D. CDR1 is LGHNA, CDR2 YSLEER, per germline. V was cut by 1 base and J by 2 bases, with 9 bases left in between. The CDR3 sequence is 15 residues long.

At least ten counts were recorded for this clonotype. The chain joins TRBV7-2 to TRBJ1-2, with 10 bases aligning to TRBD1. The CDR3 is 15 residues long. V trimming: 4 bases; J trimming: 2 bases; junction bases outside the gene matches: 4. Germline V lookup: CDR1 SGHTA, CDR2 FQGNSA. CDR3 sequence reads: CASSSRQGANYGYTF. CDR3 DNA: TGTGCCAGCAGCTCCAGACAGGGGGCGAACTATGGCTACACCTTC. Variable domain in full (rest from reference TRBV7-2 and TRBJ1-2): GAGVSQSPSNKVTEKGKDVELRCDPISGHTALYWYRQSLGQGLEFLIYFQGNSAPDKSGLPSDRFSAERTGGSVSTLTIQRTQQEDSAVYLCASSSRQGANYGYTFGSGTRLTVV.

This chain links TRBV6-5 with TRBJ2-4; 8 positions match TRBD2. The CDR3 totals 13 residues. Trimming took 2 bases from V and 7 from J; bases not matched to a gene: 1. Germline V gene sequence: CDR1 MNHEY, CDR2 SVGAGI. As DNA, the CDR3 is TGTGCCAGCAGTTACCGGGGGGGGAACATTCAGTACTTC. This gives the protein CASSYRGGNIQYF.